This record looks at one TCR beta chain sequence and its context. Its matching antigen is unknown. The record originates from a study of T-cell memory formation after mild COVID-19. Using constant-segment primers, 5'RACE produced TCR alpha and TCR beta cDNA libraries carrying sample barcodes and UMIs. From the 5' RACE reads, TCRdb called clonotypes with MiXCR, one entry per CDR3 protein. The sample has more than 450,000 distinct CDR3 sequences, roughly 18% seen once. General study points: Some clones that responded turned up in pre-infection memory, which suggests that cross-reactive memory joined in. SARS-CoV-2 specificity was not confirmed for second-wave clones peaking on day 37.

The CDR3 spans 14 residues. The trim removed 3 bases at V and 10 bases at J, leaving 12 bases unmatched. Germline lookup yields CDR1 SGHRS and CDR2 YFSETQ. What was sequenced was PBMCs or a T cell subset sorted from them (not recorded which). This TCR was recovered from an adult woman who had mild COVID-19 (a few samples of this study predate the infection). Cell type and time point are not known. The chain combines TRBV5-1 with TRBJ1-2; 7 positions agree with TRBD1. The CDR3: CASSSQGGRGDYTF. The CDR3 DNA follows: TGCGCCAGCAGCTCTCAGGGGGGCCGGGGCGACTACACCTTC.